This is a list of T cell receptor beta chains from one sample in a study of cytomegalovirus exposure and HLA in healthy donors. Clones were read by immunoSEQ multiplex PCR, and TCRdb kept only the in-frame ones, dropping some. The data contain roughly 110,000 clones, approximately 76% of them seen just once; the ten biggest clones take up roughly 2%. The sequencing sample was made of PBMCs. The source is a man aged 18-30 years in good health and CMV-seronegative. Both conserved end residues are part of each CDR3. The order of the fields is J gene, clone size, V gene, D gene, CDR3 DNA, CDR3 protein. The D gene is left open where the match is weak. A row's size may be missing; if present it is once, few, many or a size class.

>TRBJ2-1|.|TRBV19|TRBD2
TGTGCCAGTAGTATCGGCCGCCTCCCCCCCCGGGGGGGCCCCCATGAGCAGTTCTTC
CASSIGRLPPRGGPHEQFF
>TRBJ1-2|.|TRBV28|TRBD1
TGTGCCATCCAAACGACAGGGGAGGGTGGCTACACCTTC
CAIQTTGEGGYTF
>TRBJ1-5|.|TRBV6-6|.
TGTGCCAGCGAGGGTGACAGCAATCAGCCCCAGCATTTT
CASEGDSNQPQHF
>TRBJ2-3|.|TRBV25-1|TRBD2
TGTGCCAGCAGTCGGGGGGGTAGCACAGATACGCAGTATTTT
CASSRGGSTDTQYF
>TRBJ1-1|.|TRBV6-5|TRBD1
TGTGCCAGCACCCGGACAGGTTCGAACACTGAAGCTTTCTTT
CASTRTGSNTEAFF
>TRBJ1-1|.|TRBV28|TRBD1
TGTGCCAGCAGTTTAACAGGGGTGAACACTGAAGCTTTCTTT
CASSLTGVNTEAFF
>TRBJ1-1|.|TRBV29-1|.
TGCAGCGTTGGATCGGGGAACACTGAAGCTTTCTTT
CSVGSGNTEAFF
>TRBJ2-1|.|TRBV7-9|.
TGTTCCAGCAGCTTACTCGGGGGTTACGAGCAGTTCTTC
CSSSLLGGYEQFF
>TRBJ1-6|.|TRBV18|.
TGTGCCAGCTCACCCGCGACAGATTACAATTCACCCCTCCACTTT
CASSPATDYNSPLHF
>TRBJ2-7|once|TRBV15|TRBD2
TGTGCCACCAGCAGAGGGGCGGGGGGAACCTACGAGCAGTACTTC
CATSRGAGGTYEQYF
>TRBJ1-2|.|TRBV19|.
TGTGCCAGTGGCAGGGGTGGAGGCTACACCTTC
CASGRGGGYTF
>TRBJ2-3|few|TRBV6-4|.
TGTGCCAGCAGTGACTCGGGGGCGGCAGATACGCAGTATTTT
CASSDSGAADTQYF
>TRBJ1-5|.|TRBV19|TRBD1
TGTGCCAGTAGTATAGAAGGGACAGGGCCGGGCCAGCCCCAGCATTTT
CASSIEGTGPGQPQHF
>TRBJ1-5|.|TRBV12-1|.
TGTGCCAGCAGCTTCTCGGGGGGTTATGCGAAGCCCCAGCATTTT
CASSFSGGYAKPQHF
>TRBJ2-5|.|TRBV4-3|TRBD2
TGCGCCAGCAGCCAAGAGGTCGCGGGGGGCCGGGAGACCCAGTACTTC
CASSQEVAGGRETQYF
>TRBJ2-7|.|TRBV7-9|.
TGTTCCAGCAGCTTTTACCAGACCTACGAGCAGTACTTC
CSSSFYQTYEQYF
>TRBJ1-6|.|TRBV27|TRBD1
TGTGCCAGCAGTCTCCAAGGGACAGGGAAAACACCCCTCCACTTT
CASSLQGTGKTPLHF
>TRBJ1-1|few|TRBV6-5|.
TGTGCCAGCAGTTACTCGGGGGGGAACACTGAAGCTTTCTTT
CASSYSGGNTEAFF
>TRBJ2-5|.|TRBV28|TRBD2
TGTGCCAGCGGAAGGACTAGCTATGAGACCCAGTACTTC
CASGRTSYETQYF
>TRBJ1-2|.|TRBV5-1|.
TGCGCCAGCAGCTTGGGACTCCTTAACTATGGCTACACCTTC
CASSLGLLNYGYTF
>TRBJ2-3|.|TRBV5-1|.
TGCGCCAGCAGCTCAGGGACTCCACAGCTTCGGCAGTATTTT
CASSSGTPQLRQYF
>TRBJ1-1|.|TRBV18|.
TGTGCCAGCTCACCAGGAGAAGCTGAAGCTTTCTTT
CASSPGEAEAFF
>TRBJ1-4|few|TRBV4-3|.
TGCGCCAGCAGCCACGGGGTAACTAATGAAAAACTGTTTTTT
CASSHGVTNEKLFF
>TRBJ1-2|.|TRBV5-4|.
TGTGCCAGCAGCTTGAGAGTGCCCAACTATGGCTACACCTTC
CASSLRVPNYGYTF
>TRBJ2-7|once|TRBV7-8|.
TGTGCCAGCAGCTGGGCTAATAGGCAGTACTTC
CASSWANRQYF
>TRBJ2-7|.|TRBV19|TRBD1
TGTGCCAGCGGACAGGGCTACGAGCAGTACTTC
CASGQGYEQYF
>TRBJ2-7|.|TRBV5-1|.
TGCGCCAGCAGCTTGGATGAGACCTACGAGCAGTACTTC
CASSLDETYEQYF
>TRBJ2-5|.|TRBV6-1|TRBD1
TGTGCCAGCAGGGCTAGGACAGGGTATGAGACCCAGTACTTC
CASRARTGYETQYF
>TRBJ1-4|once|TRBV5-1|TRBD1
TGCGCCAGCAGCTCCCAGGGGGCGCAAAATGAAAAACTGTTTTTT
CASSSQGAQNEKLFF
>TRBJ1-6|.|TRBV19|.
TGTGCCAGTAGTACTATGATAAATTCACCCCTCCACTTT
CASSTMINSPLHF
>TRBJ1-2|.|TRBV10-3|.
TGTGCCATCAGTGAGGGACTGGCTGGCTACACCTTC
CAISEGLAGYTF
>TRBJ2-1|.|TRBV28|TRBD2
TGTGCCAGCAGTTCCAACCTGCCGACTAGCGGGGTATACAATGAGCAGTTCTTC
CASSSNLPTSGVYNEQFF
>TRBJ2-7|.|TRBV7-3|TRBD1
TGTGCCAGCAGCCTCGGACAGGCCGGCCGATACGAGCAGTACTTC
CASSLGQAGRYEQYF
>TRBJ2-1|.|TRBV27|TRBD2
TGTGCCAGCAGTTTATTTGGCGGGGGGGCCTACAATGAGCAGTTCTTC
CASSLFGGGAYNEQFF
>TRBJ2-3|.|TRBV19|TRBD2
TGTGCCAGTAGTAGACTGACTAGCGGTACTAGCACAGATACGCAGTATTTT
CASSRLTSGTSTDTQYF
>TRBJ1-2|.|TRBV6-1|.
TGTGCCAGCAGTGAACCACTCGGGGTCTGGAATGGCTACACCTTC
CASSEPLGVWNGYTF
>TRBJ1-1|.|TRBV18|.
TGTGCCAGCTCACCTTCCTTGGGGGGAACCACTGAAGCTTTCTTT
CASSPSLGGTTEAFF